The sequence of this TCR beta chain was determined in a study of blood T cell repertoires in COVID-19. About the research overall: Acute-phase and convalescent COVID-19 samples originated in the United States, Italy and Spain. PBMCs, B-cell-depleted T cells, or T cells were the source of the cDNA or gDNA that made up the material.

Per the study methods: Estimation of nucleated cell counts relied on the amplification of reference gene primers. TCRdb's table, derived via immunoSEQ multiplex PCR, lists solely in-frame clones and lacks some. The V and J calls and clone size come from that table; D and trimming were worked out from the DNA. The table has some 85,000 clones, about four fifths seen once; the top ten hold more than 6%. Followed longitudinally, the Seattle patients had been enrolled during active infection. Germline trimming cut 7 bases from V and 0 bases from J; bases unmatched to any gene: 1. The CDR3 extends over 13 amino acids. Per germline, CDR1 ENHRY and CDR2 SYGVKD.

The sequencing sample was made of peripheral blood. The chain is built from TRBV10-3 and TRBJ1-1; TRBD1 agrees at 8 bases. The TCR was taken from a man aged 65 to 85 with COVID-19, enrolled during active disease. DNA of the CDR3: TGTGCCATCAAGGGACAGGTGAACACTGAAGCTTTCTTT. Residues: CAIKGQVNTEAFF.